A selection of T cell receptor beta chains follows, all from one sample in a study of regulatory T cells in long-lasting Graves disease. TCRdb redid the calling of the multiplex PCR reads with MiXCR, one entry per CDR3 protein. Of 450,000 to 500,000 distinct CDR3 sequences in the sample, 16% were seen once. The data also belong to a second study, concerning T cells in Graves' hyperthyroidism and ophthalmopathy.

Sequenced here: peripheral blood mononuclear cells (PBMCs), sampled at new diagnosis, from a patient treated with antithyroid drugs. The receptors were sampled from a man aged 40-49 years with Graves disease. Both conserved end residues are part of each CDR3. D genes are given only for firm matches. Expanded clones get a size class; other rows say once, few or many, or leave the size out.

cdr3_aa	cdr3_nt	clone_size	j_call	cdr3_length	d_call	v_call
CASSSPSGGRLGTGELFF	TGTGCCAGCAGCTCCCCTTCGGGCGGGAGGTTAGGGACCGGGGAGCTGTTTTTT	few	TRBJ2-2	18	TRBD2	TRBV11-2
CASSLISGTGTDTQYF	TGTGCCAGCAGTTTAATCTCCGGGACAGGCACAGATACGCAGTATTTT	many	TRBJ2-3	16	TRBD1	TRBV28
CASSLRWSGELFF	TGTGCCAGCAGCTTGAGGTGGTCCGGGGAGCTGTTTTTT	many	TRBJ2-2	13	.	TRBV7-2
CASSLGRTAVQETQYF	TGTGCCAGCAGTTTGGGTCGGACAGCCGTCCAAGAGACCCAGTACTTC	.	TRBJ2-5	16	.	TRBV12-3/TRBV12-4
CATSDVGYQQGYEQFF	TGTGCCACCAGTGATGTGGGATACCAACAGGGCTATGAGCAGTTCTTC	.	TRBJ2-1	16	.	TRBV24-1
CASSEVLSYEQYF	TGCGCCAGCAGTGAGGTCTTATCCTACGAGCAGTACTTC	many	TRBJ2-7	13	.	TRBV10-2
CASSEGGYNEQFF	TGTGCCAGCAGTGAAGGGGGCTACAATGAGCAGTTCTTC	many	TRBJ2-1	13	.	TRBV2
CASSIARGPRDEQFF	TGTGCCAGTAGTATTGCGAGGGGGCCGAGGGATGAGCAGTTCTTC	few	TRBJ2-1	15	TRBD1	TRBV19
CAISAGTSGSWDEQFF	TGTGCCATCAGTGCGGGGACTAGCGGGAGTTGGGATGAGCAGTTCTTC	few	TRBJ2-1	16	TRBD2	TRBV10-3
CSAALTSYEQYF	TGCAGTGCCGCCCTGACTAGTTACGAGCAGTACTTC	many	TRBJ2-7	12	.	TRBV20-1
CASSSPRRSDTQYF	TGTGCCAGCAGCTCTCCTCGGCGGTCAGATACGCAGTATTTT	few	TRBJ2-3	14	.	TRBV7-2
CASSFGLQGGYTF	TGTGCCAGCAGCTTCGGACTTCAAGGAGGCTACACCTTC	many	TRBJ1-2	13	.	TRBV11-2
CASGLLAGEQYF	TGTGCCAGCGGGCTCCTAGCGGGAGAGCAGTACTTC	many	TRBJ2-7	12	TRBD2	TRBV28
CASSLPSYGYTF	TGTGCCAGCAGCTTACCTAGCTATGGCTACACCTTC	.	TRBJ1-2	12	.	TRBV5-6
CASSPLPPDRDNEQFF	TGTGCCAGCAGCCCACTCCCCCCGGACAGAGACAATGAGCAGTTCTTC	few	TRBJ2-1	16	.	TRBV7-3
CASSLERLPPAKKLFF	TGTGCCAGCAGCTTAGAGCGACTCCCCCCCGCTAAAAAACTGTTTTTT	many	TRBJ1-4	16	.	TRBV7-8
CASSGKWSYNEQFF	TGTGCCAGTAGCGGGAAGTGGTCCTACAATGAGCAGTTCTTC	.	TRBJ2-1	14	.	TRBV19
CASSWAGSSTDTQYF	TGCGCCAGCAGCTGGGCGGGTTCTAGCACAGATACGCAGTATTTT	.	TRBJ2-3	15	.	TRBV5-1
CASSYAVANEKLFF	TGTGCCAGCAGTTACGCCGTAGCTAATGAAAAACTGTTTTTT	.	TRBJ1-4	14	.	TRBV6-5
CASARGLYEQYF	TGTGCCAGCGCGCGGGGGCTTTACGAGCAGTACTTC	many	TRBJ2-7	12	.	TRBV11-2
CAISDTGQGSHEQFF	TGTGCCATCAGTGACACGGGACAGGGGAGTCATGAGCAGTTCTTC	many	TRBJ2-1	15	TRBD1	TRBV10-3
CASSRKTGFTEAFF	TGCGCCAGCAGCAGGAAGACAGGGTTCACTGAAGCTTTCTTT	many	TRBJ1-1	14	TRBD1	TRBV5-1
CATRPAPHGPDTQYF	TGCGCCACCCGCCCCGCACCCCACGGCCCAGATACGCAGTATTTT	many	TRBJ2-3	15	.	TRBV5-1
CASSSSGGDQPQHF	TGTGCCAGCAGCTCATCCGGGGGGGATCAGCCCCAGCATTTT	many	TRBJ1-5	14	.	TRBV7-8
CAVGQRYEQYF	TGTGCCGTGGGGCAGCGCTACGAGCAGTACTTC	.	TRBJ2-7	11	.	TRBV3-1
CSARDPASPYYEQYF	TGCAGTGCTAGAGATCCGGCCAGTCCCTACTACGAGCAGTACTTC	many	TRBJ2-7	15	.	TRBV20-1
CSARAVIRSAYEQYF	TGCAGTGCTAGGGCGGTTATTCGTTCTGCCTACGAGCAGTACTTC	many	TRBJ2-7	15	.	TRBV20-1
CSASHGQGGRQPQHF	TGCAGTGCTAGTCACGGACAGGGGGGTCGGCAGCCCCAGCATTTT	many	TRBJ1-5	15	TRBD1	TRBV20-1
CASSELGQGGNIQYF	TGTGCCAGCAGTGAATTAGGCCAGGGAGGAAACATTCAGTACTTC	.	TRBJ2-4	15	.	TRBV25-1